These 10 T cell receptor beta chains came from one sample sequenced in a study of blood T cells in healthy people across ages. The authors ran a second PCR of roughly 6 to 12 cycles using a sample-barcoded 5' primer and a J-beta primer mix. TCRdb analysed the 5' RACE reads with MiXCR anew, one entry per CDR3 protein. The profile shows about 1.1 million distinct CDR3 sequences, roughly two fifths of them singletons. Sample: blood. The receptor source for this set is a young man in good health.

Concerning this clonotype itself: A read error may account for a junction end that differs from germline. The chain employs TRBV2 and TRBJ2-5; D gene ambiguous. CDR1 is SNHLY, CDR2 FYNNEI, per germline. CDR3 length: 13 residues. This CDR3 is CVSSVIVEETQYF. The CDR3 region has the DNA TGTGTCAGCAGTGTTATTGTGGAAGAGACCCAGTACTTC.

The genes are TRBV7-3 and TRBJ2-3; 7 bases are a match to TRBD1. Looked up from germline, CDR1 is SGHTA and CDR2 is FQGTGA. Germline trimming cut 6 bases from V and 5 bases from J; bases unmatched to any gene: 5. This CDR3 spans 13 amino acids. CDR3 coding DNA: TGTGCCAGCAGTTTGACAGGGCAAGATACGCAGTATTTT. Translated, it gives CASSLTGQDTQYF. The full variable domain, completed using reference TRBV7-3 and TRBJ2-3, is GAGVSQTPSNKVTEKGKYVELRCDPISGHTALYWYRQSLGQGPEFLIYFQGTGAADDSGLPNDRFFAVRPEGSVSTLKIQRTERGDSAVYLCASSLTGQDTQYFGPGTRLTVL.

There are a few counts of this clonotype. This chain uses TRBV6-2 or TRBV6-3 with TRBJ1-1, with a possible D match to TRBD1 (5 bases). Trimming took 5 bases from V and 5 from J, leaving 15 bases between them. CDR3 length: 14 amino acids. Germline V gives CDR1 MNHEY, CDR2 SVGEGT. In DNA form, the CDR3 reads TGTGCCAGCAGTGCCAACAGGATTCGAACTGAAGCTTTCTTT. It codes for CASSANRIRTEAFF.

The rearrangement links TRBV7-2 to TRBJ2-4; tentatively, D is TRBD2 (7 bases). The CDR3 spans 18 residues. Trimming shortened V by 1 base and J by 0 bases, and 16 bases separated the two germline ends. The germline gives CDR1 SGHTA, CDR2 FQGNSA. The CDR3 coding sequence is TGTGCCAGCAGCTTAGAGGGGGGGGCGGTTCTAGCCAAAAACATTCAGTACTTC. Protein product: CASSLEGGAVLAKNIQYF.

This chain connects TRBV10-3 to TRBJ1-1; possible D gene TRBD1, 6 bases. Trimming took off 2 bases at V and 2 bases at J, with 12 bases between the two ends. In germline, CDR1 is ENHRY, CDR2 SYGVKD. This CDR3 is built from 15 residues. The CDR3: CAISEGQTYNTEAFF. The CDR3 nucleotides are TGTGCCATCAGTGAGGGACAGACCTATAACACTGAAGCTTTCTTT.

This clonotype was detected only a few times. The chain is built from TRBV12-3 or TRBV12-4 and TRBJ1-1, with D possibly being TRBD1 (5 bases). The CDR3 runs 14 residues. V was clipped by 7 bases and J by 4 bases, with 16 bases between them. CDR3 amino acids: CASTSGQGGTEAFF. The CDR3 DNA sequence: TGTGCCAGCACCTCCGGGCAGGGCGGCACTGAAGCTTTCTTT.

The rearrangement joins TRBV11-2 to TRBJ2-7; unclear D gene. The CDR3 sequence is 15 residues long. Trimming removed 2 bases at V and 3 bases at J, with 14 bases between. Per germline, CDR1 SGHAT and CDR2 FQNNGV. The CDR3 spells CASSLIRTEFYEQYF. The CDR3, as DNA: TGTGCCAGCAGCTTAATAAGGACGGAATTCTACGAGCAGTACTTC.

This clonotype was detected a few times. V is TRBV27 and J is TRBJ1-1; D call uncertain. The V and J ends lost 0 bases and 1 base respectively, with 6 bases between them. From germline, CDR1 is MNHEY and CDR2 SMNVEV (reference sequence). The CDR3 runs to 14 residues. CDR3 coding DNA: TGTGCCAGCAGTTTATCGTCCTGGAACACTGAAGCTTTCTTT. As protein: CASSLSSWNTEAFF.

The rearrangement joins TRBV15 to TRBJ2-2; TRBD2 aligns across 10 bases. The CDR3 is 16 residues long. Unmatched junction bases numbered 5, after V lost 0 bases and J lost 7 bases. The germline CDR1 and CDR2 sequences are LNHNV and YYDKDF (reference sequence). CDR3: CATSRDRTSGDGELFF. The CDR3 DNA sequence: TGTGCCACCAGCAGAGATCGAACTAGCGGGGACGGGGAGCTGTTTTTT.

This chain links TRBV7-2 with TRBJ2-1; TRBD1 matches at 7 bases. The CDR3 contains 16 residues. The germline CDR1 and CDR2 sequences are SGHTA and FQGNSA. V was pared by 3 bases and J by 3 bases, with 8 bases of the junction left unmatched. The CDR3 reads CASSLGPGQNYNEQFF. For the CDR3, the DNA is TGTGCCAGCAGCTTGGGCCCGGGACAGAACTACAATGAGCAGTTCTTC.